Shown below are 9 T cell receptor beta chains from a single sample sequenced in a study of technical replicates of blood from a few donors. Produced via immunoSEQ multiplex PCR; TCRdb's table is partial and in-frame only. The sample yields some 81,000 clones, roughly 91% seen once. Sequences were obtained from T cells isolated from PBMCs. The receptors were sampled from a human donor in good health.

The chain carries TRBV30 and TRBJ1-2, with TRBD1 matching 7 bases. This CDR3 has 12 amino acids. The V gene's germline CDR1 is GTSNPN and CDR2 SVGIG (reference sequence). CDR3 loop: CSAVEGAGGYTF. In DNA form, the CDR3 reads TGTTCGGCGGTTGAGGGGGCAGGTGGCTACACCTTC.

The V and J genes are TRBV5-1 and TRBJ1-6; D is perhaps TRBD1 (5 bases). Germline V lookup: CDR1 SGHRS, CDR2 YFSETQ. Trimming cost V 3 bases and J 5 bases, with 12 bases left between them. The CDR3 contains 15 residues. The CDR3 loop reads CASSSRDGNNSPLHF. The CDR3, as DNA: TGCGCCAGCAGCTCGCGGGACGGTAATAATTCACCCCTCCACTTT. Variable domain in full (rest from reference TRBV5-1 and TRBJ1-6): KAGVTQTPRYLIKTRGQQVTLSCSPISGHRSVSWYQQTPGQGLQFLFEYFSETQRNKGNFPGRFSGRQFSNSRSEMNVSTLELGDSALYLCASSSRDGNNSPLHFGNGTRLTVT.

The chain's CDR3 is CASRPSGTSGGSTDTQYF. The CDR3 nucleotides are TGCGCCAGCAGACCATCCGGGACTAGCGGGGGAAGCACAGATACGCAGTATTTT. This chain joins TRBV5-1 and TRBJ2-3; 14 positions agree with TRBD2. The V gene end was trimmed by 5 bases and the J gene end by 0 bases; junction bases not matched to a gene: 8. The CDR3 has 18 residues. Germline V gene sequence: CDR1 SGHRS, CDR2 YFSETQ.

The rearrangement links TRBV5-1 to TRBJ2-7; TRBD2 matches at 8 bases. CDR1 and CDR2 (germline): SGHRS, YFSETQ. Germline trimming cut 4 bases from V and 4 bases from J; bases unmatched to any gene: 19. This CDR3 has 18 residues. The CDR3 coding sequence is TGCGCCAGCAGCGGAGGAACTACCGGGACTAGGACGTATTACGAGCAGTACTTC. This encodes CASSGGTTGTRTYYEQYF.

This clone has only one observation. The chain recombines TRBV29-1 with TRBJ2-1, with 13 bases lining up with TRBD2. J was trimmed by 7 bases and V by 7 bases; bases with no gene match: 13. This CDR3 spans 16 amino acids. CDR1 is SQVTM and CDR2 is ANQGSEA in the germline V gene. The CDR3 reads CSAPGLAGVATNEQFF. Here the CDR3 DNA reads TGCAGCGCCCCAGGACTAGCGGGAGTCGCTACTAATGAGCAGTTCTTC.

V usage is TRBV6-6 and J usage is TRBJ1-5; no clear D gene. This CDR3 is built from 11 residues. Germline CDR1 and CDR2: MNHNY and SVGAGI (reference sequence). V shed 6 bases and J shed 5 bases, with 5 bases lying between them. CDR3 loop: CASSGDQPQHF. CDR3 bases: TGTGCCAGCAGCGGGGATCAGCCCCAGCATTTT.

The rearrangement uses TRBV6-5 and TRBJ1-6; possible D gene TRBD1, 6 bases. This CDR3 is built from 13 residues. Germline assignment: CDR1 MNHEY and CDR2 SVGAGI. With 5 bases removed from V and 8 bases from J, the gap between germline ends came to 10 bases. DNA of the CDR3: TGTGCCAGCAGTGGGAGGGGGGATTCACCCCTCCACTTT. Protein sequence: CASSGRGDSPLHF.

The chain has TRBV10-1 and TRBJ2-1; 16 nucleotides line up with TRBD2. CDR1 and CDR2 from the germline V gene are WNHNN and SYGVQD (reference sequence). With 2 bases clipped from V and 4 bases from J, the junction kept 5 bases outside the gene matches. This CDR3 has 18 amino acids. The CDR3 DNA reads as TGCGCCAGCAGTGAGCAGGGACTAGCGGGGGGGAATTACAATGAGCAGTTCTTC. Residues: CASSEQGLAGGNYNEQFF.

The CDR3 bases are TGTGCCAGCAGCTTAGAAGCAGGGGGCCTACTTTATGGCTACACCTTC. Protein sequence: CASSLEAGGLLYGYTF. The V gene is TRBV11-2, the J gene TRBJ1-2; 8 bases fit TRBD1. Germline V gives CDR1 SGHAT, CDR2 FQNNGV. CDR3 length: 16 amino acids. V dropped 0 bases and J dropped 5; count of bases not matched to a gene: 8.